This TCR beta chain was recovered during a study of OX40 agonist ivuxolimab in advanced cancers. Regarding the complete study: Ivuxolimab, which targeted the costimulatory receptor OX40 (CD134), was an agonistic, fully human IgG2 monoclonal antibody. Partial responses occurred in three dose-escalation patients: two with cutaneous melanoma and one with hepatocellular carcinoma. The paper describes the monotherapy dose-escalation part (N of about 50 patients) of the phase I trial of ivuxolimab. Intravenous ivuxolimab was administered to patients every 2 weeks at six dose levels: 0.01, 0.1, 0.3, 1.5, 3 and 10 mg/kg. Of the approximately 50 patients in dose escalation, 19 had hepatocellular carcinoma, some 15 had melanoma, 9 had renal cell carcinoma and 9 had head and neck cancer. Patients were allowed to have had prior anti-PD-1, anti-PD-L1 or anti-CTLA-4 therapy, and about 40% of the dose-escalation patients had been treated with checkpoint inhibitors. In the dose-escalation cohort, roughly four fifths of patients were male, and the mean age was approximately 60 years, with a range of about 23 to 85. The purpose of peripheral TCRbeta sequencing was to test whether ivuxolimab changed TCR sequence diversity and led to clonal T-cell expansion.

In regard to this clone: Its binding antigen is unknown. No base quality values were provided; no much bigger clone lies one nucleotide off.

General study outcomes and caveats: The antigen specificity of the peripheral T cells that underwent clonal expansion was not determined. After ivuxolimab, CD8+ T cells had more expanded clones than CD4+ T cells on average. Low levels of normalized T-cell clonal expansion were also seen in some patients who did not respond. In the 0.1-3.0 mg/kg groups, partial responders had among the lowest normalized peripheral clonal expansion, particularly in CD8+ T cells. At doses of 0.1 to 3.0 mg/kg, clonal expansion of both CD4+ and CD8+ blood T cells was observed from baseline to week 6.

The trial excluded patients who had a history of autoimmune disease or who were on systemic immunosuppression. Peripheral blood for TCR sequencing was collected from all dose cohorts at baseline, on cycle 4 day 1, and on cycle 7 day 1. The samples were taken from a phase I, first-in-human, multicenter, open-label dose-escalation trial of ivuxolimab. The trial enrolled adults with locally advanced or metastatic head and neck squamous cell, hepatocellular, melanoma or renal cell carcinoma. Before TCR sequencing, CD4+ T cells and CD8+ T cells from peripheral blood were sorted into separate populations. CDR1 and CDR2 are read off the germline V gene as MGHRA and YSYEKL. The CDR3 runs 14 amino acids, cysteine and phenylalanine included. Solely the CDR3 DNA is kept, with 42 bases framed from the first base. The V and J ends are trimmed by 1 base and 1 base, leaving 8 bases between them. Genomic DNA was isolated from the sorted cells so that the TCRbeta CDR3 region could be sequenced. The immunoSEQ Assay was used to sequence the TCRbeta CDR3 regions. TCRdb retrieved this table from immuneACCESS and kept in-frame rearrangements only. Not all clones are present; in checked studies, unresolved V genes account for under half, and no reason is known for the remainder. Recorded for this sample are under 75,000 clones; over 90% of them occurred a single time. The ten largest clones capture 20% to 30% of the sample.

The TCR was taken from an adult with an advanced solid tumor such as melanoma, head and neck, liver or kidney cancer. Material: CD4+ or CD8+ T cells sorted from blood, obtained in a trial of the OX40 agonist ivuxolimab. The V and J segments used are TRBV4-1 and TRBJ2-7, with TRBD2 perhaps the D gene, on 6 matching bases. The nucleotides are TGCGCCAGCAGCCAAGGGGCGGGATCCTACGAGCAGTACTTC. Translated, this is CASSQGAGSYEQYF.